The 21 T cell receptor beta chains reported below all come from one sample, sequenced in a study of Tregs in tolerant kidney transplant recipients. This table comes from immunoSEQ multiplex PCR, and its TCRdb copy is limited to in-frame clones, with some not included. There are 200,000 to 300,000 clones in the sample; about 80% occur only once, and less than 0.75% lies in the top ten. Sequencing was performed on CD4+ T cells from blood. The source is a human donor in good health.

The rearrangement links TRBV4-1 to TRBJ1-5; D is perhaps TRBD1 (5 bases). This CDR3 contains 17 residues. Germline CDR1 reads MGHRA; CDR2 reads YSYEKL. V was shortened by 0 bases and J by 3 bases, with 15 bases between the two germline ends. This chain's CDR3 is CASSQEGTRGNNQPQHF. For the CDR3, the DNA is TGCGCCAGCAGCCAAGAGGGGACGCGGGGGAACAATCAGCCCCAGCATTTT.

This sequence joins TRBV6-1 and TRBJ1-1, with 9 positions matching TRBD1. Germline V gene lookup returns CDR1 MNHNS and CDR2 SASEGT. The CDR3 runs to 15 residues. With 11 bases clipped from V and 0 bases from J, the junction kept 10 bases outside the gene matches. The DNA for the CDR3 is TGTGCCTTGGTGGGACAGGGAAAGATGAACACTGAAGCTTTCTTT. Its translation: CALVGQGKMNTEAFF.

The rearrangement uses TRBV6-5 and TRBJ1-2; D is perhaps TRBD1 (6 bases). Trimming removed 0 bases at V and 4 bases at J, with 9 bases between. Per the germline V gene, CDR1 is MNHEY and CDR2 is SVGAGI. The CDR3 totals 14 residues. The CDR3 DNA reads TGTGCCAGCAGTTACTCGGTCAGGGGCTATGGCTACACCTTC. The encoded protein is CASSYSVRGYGYTF.

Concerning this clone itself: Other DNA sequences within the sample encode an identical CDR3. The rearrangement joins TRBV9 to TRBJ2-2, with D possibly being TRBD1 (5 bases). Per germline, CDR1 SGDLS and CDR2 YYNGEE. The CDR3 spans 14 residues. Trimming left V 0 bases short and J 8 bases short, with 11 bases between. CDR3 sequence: CASSVEGRRGELFF. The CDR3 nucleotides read TGTGCCAGCAGCGTAGAGGGGCGGCGGGGGGAGCTGTTTTTT.

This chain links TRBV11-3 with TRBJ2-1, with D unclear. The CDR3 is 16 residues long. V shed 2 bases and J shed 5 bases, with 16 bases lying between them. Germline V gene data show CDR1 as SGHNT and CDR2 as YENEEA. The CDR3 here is CASSLRNGRQNNEQFF. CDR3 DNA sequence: TGTGCCAGCAGCTTACGTAACGGGCGGCAGAACAATGAGCAGTTCTTC.

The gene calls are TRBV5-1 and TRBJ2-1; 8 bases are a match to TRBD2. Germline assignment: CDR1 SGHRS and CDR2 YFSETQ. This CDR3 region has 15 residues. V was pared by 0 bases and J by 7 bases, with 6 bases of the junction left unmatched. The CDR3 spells CASSLDPGGGNEQFF. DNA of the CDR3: TGCGCCAGCAGCTTGGATCCGGGAGGGGGTAATGAGCAGTTCTTC.

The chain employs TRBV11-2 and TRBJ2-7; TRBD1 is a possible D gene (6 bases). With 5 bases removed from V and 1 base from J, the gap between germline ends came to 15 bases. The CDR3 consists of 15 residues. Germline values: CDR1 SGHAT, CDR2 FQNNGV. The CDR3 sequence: CASSPARGESYEQYF. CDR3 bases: TGTGCCAGCAGCCCAGCCAGGGGCGAGTCCTACGAGCAGTACTTC.

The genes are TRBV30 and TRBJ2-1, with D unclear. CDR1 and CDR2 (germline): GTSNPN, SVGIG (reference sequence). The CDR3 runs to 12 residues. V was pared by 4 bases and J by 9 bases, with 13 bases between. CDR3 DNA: TGTGCCTGGAAGTCTACGTCCGGTGAGCAGTTCTTC. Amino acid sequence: CAWKSTSGEQFF.

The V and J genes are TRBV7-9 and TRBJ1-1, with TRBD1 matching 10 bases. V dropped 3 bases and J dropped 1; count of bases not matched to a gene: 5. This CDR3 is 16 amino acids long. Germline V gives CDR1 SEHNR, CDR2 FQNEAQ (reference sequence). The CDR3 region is CASSFRQGASNTEAFF. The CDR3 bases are TGTGCCAGCAGCTTCAGACAGGGGGCCTCGAACACTGAAGCTTTCTTT.

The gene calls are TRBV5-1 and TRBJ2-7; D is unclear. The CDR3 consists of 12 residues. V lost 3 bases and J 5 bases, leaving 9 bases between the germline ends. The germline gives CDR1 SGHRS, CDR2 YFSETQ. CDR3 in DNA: TGCGCCAGCAGCTCCGGTGTCCACGAGCAGTACTTC. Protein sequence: CASSSGVHEQYF.

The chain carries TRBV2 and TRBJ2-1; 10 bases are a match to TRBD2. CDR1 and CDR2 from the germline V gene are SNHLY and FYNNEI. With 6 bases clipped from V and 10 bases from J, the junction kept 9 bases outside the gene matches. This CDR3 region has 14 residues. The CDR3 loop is CASSQAGGPGEQFF. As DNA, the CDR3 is TGTGCCAGCAGCCAAGCGGGAGGGCCAGGGGAGCAGTTCTTC.

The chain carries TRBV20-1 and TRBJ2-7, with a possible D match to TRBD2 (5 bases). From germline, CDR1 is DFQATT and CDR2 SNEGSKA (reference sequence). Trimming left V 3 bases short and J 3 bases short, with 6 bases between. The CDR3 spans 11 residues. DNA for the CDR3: TGCAGTGCTAGGACTATCTACGAGCAGTACTTC. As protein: CSARTIYEQYF.

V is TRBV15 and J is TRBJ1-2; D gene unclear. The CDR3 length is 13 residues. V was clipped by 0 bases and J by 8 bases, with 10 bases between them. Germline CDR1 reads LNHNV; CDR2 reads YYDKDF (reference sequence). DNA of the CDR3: TGTGCCACCAGCAGAGACCGGCTGGGGGGCTACACCTTC. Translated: CATSRDRLGGYTF. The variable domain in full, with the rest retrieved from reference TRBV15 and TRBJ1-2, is DAMVIQNPRYQVTQFGKPVTLSCSQTLNHNVMYWYQQKSSQAPKLLFHYYDKDFNNEADTPDNFQSRRPNTSFCFLDIRSPGLGDTAMYLCATSRDRLGGYTFGSGTRLTVV.

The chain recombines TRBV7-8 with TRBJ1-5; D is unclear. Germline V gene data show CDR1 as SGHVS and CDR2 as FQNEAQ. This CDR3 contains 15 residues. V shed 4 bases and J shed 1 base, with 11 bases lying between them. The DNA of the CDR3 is TGTGCCAGCAGCTCCCGACTCGTCAGCAATCAGCCCCAGCATTTT. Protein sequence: CASSSRLVSNQPQHF.

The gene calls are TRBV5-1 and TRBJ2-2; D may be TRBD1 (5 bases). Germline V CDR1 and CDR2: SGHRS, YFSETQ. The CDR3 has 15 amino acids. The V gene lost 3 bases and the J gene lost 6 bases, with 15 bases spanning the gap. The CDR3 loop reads CASSSSSGSPGELFF. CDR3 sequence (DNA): TGCGCCAGCAGCTCAAGTTCAGGGTCCCCCGGGGAGCTGTTTTTT.

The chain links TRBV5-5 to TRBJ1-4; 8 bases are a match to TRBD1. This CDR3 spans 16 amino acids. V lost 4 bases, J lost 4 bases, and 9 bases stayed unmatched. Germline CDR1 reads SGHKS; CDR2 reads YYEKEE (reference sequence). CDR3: CASSLDRVALNEKLFF. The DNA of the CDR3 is TGTGCCAGCAGCCTGGACAGGGTGGCGCTTAATGAAAAACTGTTTTTT.

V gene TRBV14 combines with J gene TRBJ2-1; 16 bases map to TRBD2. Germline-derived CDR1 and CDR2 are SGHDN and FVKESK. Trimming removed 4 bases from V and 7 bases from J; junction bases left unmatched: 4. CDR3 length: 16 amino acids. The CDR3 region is CASSPGLAGGQNEQFF. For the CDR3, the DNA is TGTGCCAGCAGCCCGGGACTAGCGGGAGGGCAGAATGAGCAGTTCTTC.

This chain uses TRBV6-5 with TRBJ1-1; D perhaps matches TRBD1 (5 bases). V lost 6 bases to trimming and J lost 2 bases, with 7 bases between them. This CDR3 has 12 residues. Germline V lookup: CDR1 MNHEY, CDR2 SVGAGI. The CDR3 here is CASRTVNTEAFF. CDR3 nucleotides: TGTGCCAGCAGGACAGTTAACACTGAAGCTTTCTTT.

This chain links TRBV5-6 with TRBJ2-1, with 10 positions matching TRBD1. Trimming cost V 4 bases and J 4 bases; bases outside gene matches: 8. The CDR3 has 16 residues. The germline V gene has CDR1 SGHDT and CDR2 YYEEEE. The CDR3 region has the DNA TGTGCCAGCAGCCCAAGACAGGGGGCTACATACAATGAGCAGTTCTTC. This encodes CASSPRQGATYNEQFF.

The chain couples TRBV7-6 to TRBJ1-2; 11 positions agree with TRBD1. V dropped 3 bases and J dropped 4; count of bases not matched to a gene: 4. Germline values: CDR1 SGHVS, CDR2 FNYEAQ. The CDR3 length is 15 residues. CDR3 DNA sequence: TGTGCCAGCAGCTTGGACAGGGGGCGCGGCTATGGCTACACCTTC. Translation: CASSLDRGRGYGYTF.

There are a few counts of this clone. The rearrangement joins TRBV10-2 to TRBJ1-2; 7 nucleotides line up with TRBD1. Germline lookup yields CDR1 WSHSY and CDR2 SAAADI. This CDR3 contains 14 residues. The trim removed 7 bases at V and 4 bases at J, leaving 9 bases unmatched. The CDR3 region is CASTVRTGAYGYTF. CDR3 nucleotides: TGCGCCAGCACCGTCCGGACAGGAGCCTATGGCTACACCTTC.